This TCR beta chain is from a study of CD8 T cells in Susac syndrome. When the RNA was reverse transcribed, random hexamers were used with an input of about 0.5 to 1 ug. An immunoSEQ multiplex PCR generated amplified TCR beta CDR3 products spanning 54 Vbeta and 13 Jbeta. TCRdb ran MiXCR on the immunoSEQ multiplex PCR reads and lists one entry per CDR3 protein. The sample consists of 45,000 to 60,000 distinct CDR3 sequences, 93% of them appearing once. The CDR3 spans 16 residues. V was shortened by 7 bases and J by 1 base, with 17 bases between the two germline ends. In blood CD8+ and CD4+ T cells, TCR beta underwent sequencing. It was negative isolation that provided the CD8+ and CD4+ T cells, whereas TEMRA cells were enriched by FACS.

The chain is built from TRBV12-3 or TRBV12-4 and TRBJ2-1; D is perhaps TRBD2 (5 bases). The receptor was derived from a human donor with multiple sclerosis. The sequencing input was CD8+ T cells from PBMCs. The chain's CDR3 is CASIPGLPPSYNEQFF. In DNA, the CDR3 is TGTGCCAGCATTCCTGGACTGCCCCCATCCTACAATGAGCAGTTCTTC.